This T cell receptor (beta chain) was identified during a study of T cells expressing NK-cell markers. On the study more broadly: It was sorted CD3+CD56-NKG2C+, CD3+CD56+NKG2C- and CD3+CD56+NKG2C+ T cells that provided the TCR beta repertoires. Study observations and caveats: Dominant NKG2C+ clonotype frequencies of about 1.0-7.0% of CD8+ T cells were measured in over five donors.

Points on this clonotype: The antigen remains undetermined.

The CDR3 loop spans 13 amino acids. TCRdb reanalyzed the 5' RACE reads, giving one entry per CDR3 protein sequence and no DNA. This sample's clone table lists 300,000 to 500,000 distinct CDR3 sequences. The chain joins TRBV12-3 or TRBV12-4 to TRBJ2-1. The clonotype was recovered from a woman aged 45-65 years in good health. Material: blood T cells: a sorted CD56 or NKG2C T cell subset, CD4+ or CD8+ T cells, or bulk PBMC T cells (not recorded which). This CDR3 reads CASSLLISNEQFF.